The present entry profiles one T cell receptor (beta chain) with its context. Repertoires were generated with immunoSEQ multiplex PCR, while TCRdb's copy carries only in-frame clones and drops some. There are about 190,000 clones in the sample; approximately 86% occur only once, and roughly 24% lies in the top ten. Germline lookup yields CDR1 LNHNV and CDR2 YYDKDF (reference sequence). The CDR3 sequence is 15 residues long. V gave up 1 base and J gave up 7 bases, with 17 bases separating them. The entry originates in a study of blood T cell repertoires in COVID-19. Material for sequencing was PBMCs or T cells enriched from blood (not recorded which). The rearrangement uses TRBV15 and TRBJ2-7; possibly TRBD1 for D (5 bases). This sequence originates from a woman aged 40-49 years in a cohort exposed to, infected with or recovered from COVID-19 (not recorded which). The CDR3 DNA reads TGTGCCACCAGCAGAGCTCGGCAGGGATTCGAGGAGCAGTACTTC. Its translation is CATSRARQGFEEQYF.